A single sample is the source of the 6 T cell receptor beta chains below, sequenced in a study of spatial heterogeneity in lung cancer. Via MiXCR, TCRdb re-called the 5' RACE reads, giving one row per CDR3 protein. The sample shows some 1,200 distinct CDR3 sequences, roughly 28% of them seen only once. Findings and limits, study-wide: For expanded intratumoral alpha and beta TCRs, counts tracked tumor mutation counts.

These TCRs are of unknown antigen specificity. Time point described: sample taken at primary tumor resection. The specimen comprised lung tumor tissue, sampled at surgery. Receptors originate from a male donor with early-stage non-small cell lung cancer.

This clonotype counts as large. This beta chain represents an off-target read in a library built for alpha chains; its size is of limited meaning. The chain is built from TRBV28 and TRBJ2-3; a weak D match, TRBD2 (6 bases). The V gene lost 10 bases and the J gene lost 2 bases, with 19 bases spanning the gap. Per germline, CDR1 MDHEN and CDR2 SYDVKM. The CDR3 is 15 amino acids. CDR3 in amino acids: CAIGMGGPHTDTQYF. The CDR3 DNA reads as TGTGCCATCGGAATGGGGGGTCCCCACACAGATACGCAGTATTTT.

This clonotype was counted a few times. This beta chain slipped into a library made for alpha chains as a stray read, so its size is not meaningful. The chain couples TRBV20-1 to TRBJ1-5; the match to TRBD1 covers 8 bases. Germline loops: CDR1 DFQATT, CDR2 SNEGSKA (reference sequence). The length of the CDR3 is 17 residues. Losses at the gene ends were 5 bases for V and 7 bases for J; bases not matched to a gene: 19. CDR3: CSAHEKGQGLSGQPQHF. CDR3 nucleotides: TGCAGTGCTCACGAGAAAGGACAGGGCCTATCAGGACAGCCCCAGCATTTT.

Turning to this clonotype: Because this beta chain is a stray read in a library intended to capture alpha chains, its abundance should not be given much weight. This chain joins TRBV7-8 and TRBJ2-5; 12 bases map to TRBD2. The CDR3 consists of 20 residues. The germline CDR1 and CDR2 sequences are SGHVS and FQNEAQ. After removal of 0 bases from V and 5 bases from J, the junction contained 16 bases not matched to a gene. For the CDR3, the DNA is TGTGCCAGCAGCTTAGCGCAGGGACTAGCGGGCCCTGCCTATAGGGAGACCCAGTACTTC. Amino acids: CASSLAQGLAGPAYRETQYF.

In this sample, this clonotype turned up a few times. This beta chain is an off-target read within a library intended for alpha chains, so its frequency means little. The rearrangement uses TRBV7-8 and TRBJ2-2, with D perhaps matching TRBD2 (6 bases). CDR1 and CDR2 from the germline V gene are SGHVS and FQNEAQ. Trimming removed 3 bases from V and 6 bases from J, with 8 bases in between. The CDR3 runs to 13 residues. CDR3 residues: CASSFGGAGELFF. The CDR3 DNA reads as TGTGCCAGCAGCTTCGGGGGTGCCGGGGAGCTGTTTTTT.

Comments on this clonotype: For a library built for alpha chains, this beta chain is a stray read; little rests on its size. The J gene is TRBJ2-4, the V gene TRBV6-2 or TRBV6-3; 9 nucleotides align to TRBD1. This CDR3 region has 13 residues. Unmatched junction bases numbered 8, after V lost 5 bases and J lost 12 bases. Germline CDR1 reads MNHEY; CDR2 reads SVGEGT. CDR3 protein: CASSAHRGLNQYF. DNA for the CDR3: TGTGCCAGCAGTGCACACAGGGGGCTTAATCAGTACTTC.

By share, this clonotype ranks as large. This beta chain is an off-target read within a library intended for alpha chains, so its frequency means little. The chain combines TRBV28 with TRBJ2-7; TRBD1 matches at 7 bases. Germline V lookup: CDR1 MDHEN, CDR2 SYDVKM. The V gene end was trimmed by 5 bases and the J gene end by 3 bases; junction bases not matched to a gene: 7. The CDR3 runs 14 residues. CDR3 sequence (DNA): TGTGCCAGCAGTGGGACAGTGAGTCGCTACGAGCAGTACTTC. Its translation: CASSGTVSRYEQYF. The whole variable domain, remainder taken from reference TRBV28 and TRBJ2-7, is DVKVTQSSRYLVKRTGEKVFLECVQDMDHENMFWYRQDPGLGLRLIYFSYDVKMKEKGDIPEGYSVSREKKERFSLILESASTNQTSMYLCASSGTVSRYEQYFGPGTRLTVT.